These 3 T cell receptor beta chains came from one sample sequenced in a study of OX40 agonist ivuxolimab in advanced cancers. The table came from immunoSEQ multiplex PCR; TCRdb's copy has only in-frame clones and leaves some out. The sample has over 10,000 clones, about 79% seen once. The specimen comprised CD4+ or CD8+ T cells sorted from blood, sampled in a trial of the OX40 agonist ivuxolimab. The receptors derive from an adult with an advanced solid tumor such as melanoma, head and neck, liver or kidney cancer.

The V call is TRBV5-4, the J call TRBJ2-7, with 10 nucleotides matching TRBD1. V dropped 2 bases and J dropped 3; count of bases not matched to a gene: 2. This CDR3 is 14 amino acids long. Germline CDR1 reads SGHNT; CDR2 reads YYREEE (reference sequence). The CDR3: CASSFGTGDYEQYF. The CDR3, as DNA: TGTGCCAGCAGCTTTGGGACAGGGGACTACGAGCAGTACTTC.

V gene TRBV9 combines with J gene TRBJ2-1, with D possibly matching TRBD1 (5 bases). There are 12 residues in the CDR3. Germline CDR1 is SGDLS and CDR2 is YYNGEE. Trimming left V 7 bases short and J 6 bases short, with 11 bases between. Written as DNA, the CDR3 is TGTGCCAGCGGAGTAGGGGCCAATGAGCAGTTCTTC. Its translation: CASGVGANEQFF.

The chain employs TRBV11-2 and TRBJ2-7; weak D call: TRBD2 (6 bases). With 1 base removed from V and 3 bases from J, the gap between germline ends came to 10 bases. Germline CDR1 reads SGHAT; CDR2 reads FQNNGV. The length of the CDR3 is 14 residues. The DNA of the CDR3 is TGTGCCAGCAGCTTAGGGGACTCACTCTACGAGCAGTACTTC. It is translated as CASSLGDSLYEQYF. The full variable domain, in which reference TRBV11-2 and TRBJ2-7 provide the parts outside the CDR3, is EAGVAQSPRYKIIEKRQSVAFWCNPISGHATLYWYQQILGQGPKLLIQFQNNGVVDDSQLPKDRFSAERLKGVDSTLKIQPAKLEDSAVYLCASSLGDSLYEQYFGPGTRLTVT.